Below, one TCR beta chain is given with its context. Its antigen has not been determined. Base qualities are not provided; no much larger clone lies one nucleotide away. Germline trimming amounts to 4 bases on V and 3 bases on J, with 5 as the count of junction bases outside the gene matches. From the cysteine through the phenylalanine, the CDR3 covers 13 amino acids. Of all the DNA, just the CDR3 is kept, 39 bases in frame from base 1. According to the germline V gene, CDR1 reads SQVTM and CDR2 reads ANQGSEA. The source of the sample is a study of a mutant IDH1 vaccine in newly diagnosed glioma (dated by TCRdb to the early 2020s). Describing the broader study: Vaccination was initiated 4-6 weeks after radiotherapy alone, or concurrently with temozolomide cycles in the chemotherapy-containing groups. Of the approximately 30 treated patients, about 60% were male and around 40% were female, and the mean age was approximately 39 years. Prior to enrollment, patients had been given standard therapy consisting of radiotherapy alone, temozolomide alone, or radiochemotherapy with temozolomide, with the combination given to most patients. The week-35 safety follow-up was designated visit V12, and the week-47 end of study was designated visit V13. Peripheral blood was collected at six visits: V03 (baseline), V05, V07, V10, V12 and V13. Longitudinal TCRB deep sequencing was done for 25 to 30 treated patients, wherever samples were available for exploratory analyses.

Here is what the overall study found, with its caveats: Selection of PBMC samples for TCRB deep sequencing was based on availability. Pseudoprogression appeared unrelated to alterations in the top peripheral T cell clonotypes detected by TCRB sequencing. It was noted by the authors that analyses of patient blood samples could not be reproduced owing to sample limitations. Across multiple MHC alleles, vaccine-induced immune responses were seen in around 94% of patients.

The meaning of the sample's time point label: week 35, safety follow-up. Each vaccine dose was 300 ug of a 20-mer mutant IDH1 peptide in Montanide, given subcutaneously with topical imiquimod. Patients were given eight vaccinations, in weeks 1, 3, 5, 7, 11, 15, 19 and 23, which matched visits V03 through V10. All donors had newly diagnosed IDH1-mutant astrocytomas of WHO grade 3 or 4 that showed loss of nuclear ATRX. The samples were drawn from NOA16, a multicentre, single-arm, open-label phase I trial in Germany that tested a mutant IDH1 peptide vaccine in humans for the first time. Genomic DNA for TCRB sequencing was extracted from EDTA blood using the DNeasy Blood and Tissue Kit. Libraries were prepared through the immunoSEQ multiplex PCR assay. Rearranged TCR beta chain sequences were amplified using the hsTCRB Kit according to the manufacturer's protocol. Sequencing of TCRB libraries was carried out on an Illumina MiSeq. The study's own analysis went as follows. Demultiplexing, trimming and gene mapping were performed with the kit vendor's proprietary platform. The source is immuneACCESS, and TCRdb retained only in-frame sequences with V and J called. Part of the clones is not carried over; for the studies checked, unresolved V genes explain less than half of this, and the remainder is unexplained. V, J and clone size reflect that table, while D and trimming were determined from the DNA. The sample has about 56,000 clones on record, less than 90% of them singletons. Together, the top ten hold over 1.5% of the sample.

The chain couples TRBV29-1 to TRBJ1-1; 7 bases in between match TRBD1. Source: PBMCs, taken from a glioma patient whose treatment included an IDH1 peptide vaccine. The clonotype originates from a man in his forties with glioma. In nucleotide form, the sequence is TGCAGCGTTGCCTCGCAGGGGGACACTGAAGCTTTCTTT. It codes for CSVASQGDTEAFF.